The 18 T cell receptor beta chains presented below share a single source sample, sequenced in a study of blood T cells in healthy people across ages. Primers used in a second PCR of roughly 6 to 11 cycles were a sample-barcoded 5' primer and a J-beta primer mix. TCRdb passed the 5' RACE reads through MiXCR, listing each CDR3 protein once. The sample lists about 730,000 distinct CDR3 sequences, roughly 45% occurring once. The sample comprised blood. These receptors all come from a woman between 55 and 75 years old in good health.

The rearrangement joins TRBV7-6 to TRBJ2-7, with 10 bases aligning to TRBD1. V was clipped by 4 bases and J by 2 bases; unmatched bases: 11. The CDR3 consists of 17 residues. Germline V CDR1 and CDR2: SGHVS, FNYEAQ. CDR3 nucleotides: TGTGCCAGCAGCTCTCATCGGGACAGGGGATCCCCCTACGAGCAGTACTTC. It encodes CASSSHRDRGSPYEQYF.

The rearrangement links TRBV28 to TRBJ1-6, with D tentatively TRBD1 (6 bases). The CDR3 is 15 residues long. Germline V gene sequence: CDR1 MDHEN, CDR2 SYDVKM. Trimming took 5 bases from V and 5 from J, leaving 13 bases between them. The CDR3 loop reads CASSGSEGDNSPLHF. The CDR3, as DNA: TGTGCCAGCAGTGGGAGCGAGGGGGATAATTCACCCCTCCACTTT.

The rearrangement joins TRBV20-1 to TRBJ1-4, with D possibly being TRBD1 (6 bases). Looked up from germline, CDR1 is DFQATT and CDR2 is SNEGSKA (reference sequence). The CDR3 is 14 residues long. V was pared by 6 bases and J by 4 bases, with 15 bases between. The CDR3 loop is CSALETGSNEKLFF. The CDR3 DNA sequence: TGCAGTGCCTTAGAAACAGGGAGTAATGAAAAACTGTTTTTT.

This clonotype showed up just a few times. A much larger clonotype is one base distant, so this may be a read error. V gene TRBV25-1 combines with J gene TRBJ2-1, with a possible D match to TRBD2 (6 bases). CDR3 length equals 17 residues. Germline CDR1 and CDR2: MGHDK and SYGVNS. The CDR3 spells CASTPNSGVRSYDEQFF. DNA of the CDR3: TGTGCCAGCACTCCCAACTCGGGGGTACGGTCCTACGATGAGCAGTTCTTC.

This sequence joins TRBV3-1 and TRBJ2-3, with D unclear. Trimming removed 2 bases from V and 2 bases from J, with 5 bases in between. Germline loops: CDR1 LGHDT, CDR2 YNNKEL (reference sequence). The CDR3 runs 13 residues. CDR3 sequence (DNA): TGTGCCAGCAGCCAACTCAACACAGATACGCAGTATTTT. This codes for CASSQLNTDTQYF.

This clonotype was seen only a few times. The chain couples TRBV10-1 to TRBJ1-2; unclear D gene. V lost 4 bases, J lost 0 bases, and 6 bases lay in between. Germline-derived CDR1 and CDR2 are WNHNN and SYGVQD (reference sequence). CDR3 length equals 13 residues. This chain's CDR3 is CASSGAANYGYTF. The DNA of the CDR3 is TGCGCCAGCAGTGGGGCAGCTAACTATGGCTACACCTTC.

CDR3 in DNA: TGCAGCGGGGGCCGGGCCACGAACACTGAAGCTTTCTTT. This codes for CSGGRATNTEAFF. The gene calls are TRBV29-1 and TRBJ1-1, with D possibly being TRBD1 (5 bases). Germline CDR1 SQVTM, CDR2 ANQGSEA. This CDR3 is built from 13 residues. Deletions cut 7 bases from V and 1 base from J, with 13 bases between.

The chain recombines TRBV3-1 with TRBJ1-6; tentatively, D is TRBD1 (5 bases). CDR1 is LGHDT and CDR2 is YNNKEL in the germline V gene (reference sequence). The CDR3 consists of 14 residues. V was shortened by 3 bases and J by 6 bases, with 9 bases between the two germline ends. As DNA, the CDR3 is TGTGCCAGCAGCCAGGGACTGATTAATTCACCCCTCCACTTT. It is translated as CASSQGLINSPLHF.

The J gene is TRBJ2-5, the V gene TRBV5-1, with 7 bases matching TRBD1. The end of the DNA fits TRBJ2-7 better, so the J call may be wrong. Germline V lookup: CDR1 SGHRS, CDR2 YFSETQ. The CDR3 has 13 amino acids. CDR3 in DNA: TGCGCCAGCAGCTTCGACAGGGCCGTCGAGCAGTACTTC. It encodes CASSFDRAVEQYF.

This clonotype was counted a single time. V is TRBV6-5 and J is TRBJ2-7; TRBD1 matches 7 bases. Germline CDR1 MNHEY, CDR2 SVGAGI. The junction had 9 bases not matched to a gene; V was cut back by 2 bases and J by 2 bases. This CDR3 has 16 residues. The CDR3 bases are TGTGCCAGCAGTTACCGGACCCCTGACAGGGCCTACGAGCAGTACTTC. As protein: CASSYRTPDRAYEQYF.

The CDR3 coding sequence is TGTGCCAGCAGTTCAAATCCCTACGAGCAGTACTTC. Translation: CASSSNPYEQYF. The gene calls are TRBV12-3 or TRBV12-4 and TRBJ2-7, with D uncertain. The length of the CDR3 is 12 residues. With 4 bases removed from V and 2 bases from J, the gap between germline ends came to 6 bases.

This clonotype occurred a few times. The J gene is TRBJ2-1, the V gene TRBV7-8; 8 nucleotides match TRBD2. V was pared by 3 bases and J by 2 bases, with 3 bases of the junction left unmatched. CDR3 size: 15 residues. The V gene's germline CDR1 is SGHVS and CDR2 FQNEAQ. The CDR3 bases are TGTGCCAGCAGCTTTACTAGCGGAACCTACAATGAGCAGTTCTTC. Translated: CASSFTSGTYNEQFF.

This clonotype showed up just a few times. The rearrangement joins TRBV28 to TRBJ2-7, with 7 bases that match TRBD1. The V gene's germline CDR1 is MDHEN and CDR2 SYDVKM. The CDR3 extends over 16 amino acids. Trimming removed 3 bases from V and 2 bases from J; junction bases left unmatched: 10. The CDR3 here is CASSFSNRGVAYEQYF. The CDR3 nucleotides are TGTGCCAGCAGTTTCTCCAACAGGGGTGTAGCCTACGAGCAGTACTTC.

This clonotype turned up a few times. The chain combines TRBV20-1 with TRBJ2-1, with TRBD2 identical over 8 bases. In germline, CDR1 is DFQATT, CDR2 SNEGSKA (reference sequence). The CDR3 is 14 amino acids. Trimming at V came to 2 bases and at J to 8 bases, leaving 8 bases not matched to a gene. The CDR3 here is CSARNRGGLDEQFF. The DNA of the CDR3 is TGCAGTGCTAGAAATCGGGGGGGCCTCGATGAGCAGTTCTTC.

This clonotype showed up just a few times. A much larger clone lies one base from this, so it may be a read error. This chain joins TRBV12-3 or TRBV12-4 and TRBJ2-5; D is unclear. Trimming cost V 4 bases and J 4 bases, with 10 bases left between them. The CDR3 is 13 residues long. The CDR3 bases are TGTGCCAGCAGTTCCCCGTACCGAGAGACCCAGTACTTC. Residues: CASSSPYRETQYF.

This clonotype occurred a few times. This chain uses TRBV18 with TRBJ2-6, with D possibly being TRBD1 or TRBD2 (5 bases each). The V end lost 3 bases, the J end lost 2 bases, and 5 bases lay between the germline ends. CDR1 KGHSH and CDR2 LQKENI come from the germline V gene. The CDR3 consists of 14 residues. CDR3 protein: CASSPGAGANVLTF. In DNA form, the CDR3 reads TGTGCCAGCTCACCGGGGGCTGGGGCCAACGTCCTGACTTTC.

This clonotype turned up a few times. V usage is TRBV6-6 and J usage is TRBJ2-7, with 8 bases identical to TRBD2. V trimming: 6 bases; J trimming: 6 bases; junction bases outside the gene matches: 10. From germline, CDR1 is MNHNY and CDR2 SVGAGI (reference sequence). The CDR3 sequence is 14 residues long. CDR3 loop: CASSWREEASEQYF. Here the CDR3 DNA reads TGTGCCAGCAGCTGGCGGGAGGAAGCTTCCGAGCAGTACTTC.

The chain recombines TRBV7-9 with TRBJ1-2; unclear D gene. CDR3 length: 13 residues. Trimming removed 4 bases from V and 5 bases from J, with 11 bases in between. Germline lookup yields CDR1 SEHNR and CDR2 FQNEAQ (reference sequence). CDR3 nucleotides: TGTGCCAGCAGCTCCTGGTCAGTTTATGGCTACACCTTC. Translation: CASSSWSVYGYTF.